This is a list of T cell receptor beta chains from one sample in a study of early T cells in non-severe SARS-CoV-2 infection. From the 5' RACE reads, TCRdb called clonotypes with MiXCR, one entry per CDR3 protein. The repertoire holds about 68,000 distinct CDR3 sequences, with 12% as singletons. The sample was whole blood. Source of these receptors: an adult who was a healthcare worker with PCR-confirmed SARS-CoV-2 infection or an uninfected control (not recorded which). CDR3s include the opening cysteine and the closing phenylalanine or tryptophan. The D gene is left open where the match is weak. Size values are once, few and many counts, or a class for expanded clones, and some rows have none.

TRBJ2-3	.	TRBV11-2	few	17	TGTGCCAGCAGCTTAGTCCCTCCCGGACTTATCTCGGATACGCAGTATTTT	CASSLVPPGLISDTQYF
TRBJ1-2	.	TRBV18	many	13	TGTGCCAGCTCACCAGATGCATCCTATGGCTACACCTTC	CASSPDASYGYTF
TRBJ2-5	.	TRBV12-3/TRBV12-4	many	14	TGTGCCAGCAGTTCCAGTATGGGGCAAGAGACCCAGTACTTC	CASSSSMGQETQYF
TRBJ2-7	.	TRBV18	many	11	TGTGCCAGCTCACCCGGGGACGAGCAGTACTTC	CASSPGDEQYF
TRBJ2-3	.	TRBV2	many	14	TGTGCCAGCAGAGCCAGGGGGGGCACAGATACGCAGTATTTT	CASRARGGTDTQYF
TRBJ2-3	.	TRBV5-6	few	15	TGTGCCAGCAGCTCCCCATTGGTCAGTCCAGATACGCAGTATTTT	CASSSPLVSPDTQYF
TRBJ1-2	TRBD1	TRBV30	many	15	TGTGCCTGGAGTGTCCGGACAGGGAGGGGATATGGCTACACCTTC	CAWSVRTGRGYGYTF
TRBJ2-2	.	TRBV11-2	few	15	TGTGCCAGCAGCTTCCTAGCCGGGTCTCGCGGGGAGCTGTTTTTT	CASSFLAGSRGELFF
TRBJ1-1	.	TRBV4-1	medium-sized	15	TGCGCCAGCAGCCAAGAAGCAGGAGCCAACACTGAAGCTTTCTTT	CASSQEAGANTEAFF
TRBJ1-1	.	TRBV10-3	many	17	TGTGCCATCAGCCCCGCACCGACCGGGACGGCGAACACTGAAGCTTTCTTT	CAISPAPTGTANTEAFF
TRBJ2-7	.	TRBV6-1	few	13	TGTGCCATAAGCCGGGACCCTACCTACGAGCAGTACTTC	CAISRDPTYEQYF
TRBJ2-3	.	TRBV30	.	13	TGTGCCTGGGTTGTCGGGAACGGAGATACGCAGTATTTT	CAWVVGNGDTQYF
TRBJ2-5	TRBD2	TRBV12-3/TRBV12-4	few	17	TGTGCCAGCACTCCGGGAGCGACTAGCGGCGCCCAAGAGACCCAGTACTTC	CASTPGATSGAQETQYF
TRBJ2-5	TRBD1	TRBV29-1	many	16	TGCAGCGTTGAGCTTCTCCGGGACAGGTCAGAAGAGACCCAGTACTTC	CSVELLRDRSEETQYF
TRBJ2-1	.	TRBV9	few	18	TGTGCCAGCAGCGTAGACCCCCATGCCGGGGGCCCTTACAATGAGCAGTTCTTC	CASSVDPHAGGPYNEQFF
TRBJ2-7	.	TRBV6-2/TRBV6-3	.	10	TGTGCCAGCGGAGACTACGAGCAGTACTTC	CASGDYEQYF
TRBJ1-4	TRBD1	TRBV6-2/TRBV6-3	.	15	TGTGCCAGCAGTCCCCGGGACAGGGGTGCTGAAAAACTGTTTTTT	CASSPRDRGAEKLFF
TRBJ2-5	.	TRBV29-1	many	17	TGCAGCGTTGAGGGGGCCTCAACCCGGGCCTTCCAAGAGACCCAGTACTTC	CSVEGASTRAFQETQYF
TRBJ2-7	.	TRBV6-2/TRBV6-3	many	13	TGTGCCAGCAGTACGGGACACCGCTACGAGCAGTACTTC	CASSTGHRYEQYF
TRBJ1-4	.	TRBV12-3/TRBV12-4	.	13	TGTGCCAGCAGTTTGGGCCTGGGGGAAAAACTGTTTTTT	CASSLGLGEKLFF
TRBJ2-5	.	TRBV29-1	.	12	TGCAGCGTAAAATTGGGCAAAGAGACCCAGTACTTC	CSVKLGKETQYF
TRBJ2-3	TRBD1	TRBV12-3/TRBV12-4	many	16	TGTGCCAGCAGCCCCAGCCGACAGGGTAGCACAGATACGCAGTATTTT	CASSPSRQGSTDTQYF
TRBJ1-6	.	TRBV21-1	.	13	TGTGCCAGCACCAGGGACAGGAATTCACCCCTCCACTTT	CASTRDRNSPLHF
TRBJ2-7	.	TRBV29-1	few	13	TGCAGCGTTGAAGGACAGGAATCCTACGAGCAGTACTTC	CSVEGQESYEQYF
TRBJ1-1	TRBD1	TRBV5-1	.	14	TGCGCCAGCAGCTTGCCCGGGACAGGCTCTGAAGCTTTCTTT	CASSLPGTGSEAFF
TRBJ2-1	TRBD1	TRBV10-3	few	11	TGTGCCATCAGGGGGACAGTTGAGCAGTTCTTC	CAIRGTVEQFF
TRBJ2-3	.	TRBV11-2	few	15	TGTGCCAGCAGCTTAGAGGGGGGGCGGGCAGATACGCAGTATTTT	CASSLEGGRADTQYF
TRBJ1-2	.	TRBV12-3/TRBV12-4	many	16	TGTGCCAGCAGCCGACAGCGTCTCCCGTCTAACTATGGCTACACCTTC	CASSRQRLPSNYGYTF
TRBJ1-4	.	TRBV2	many	16	TGTGCCAGCACCTCGAAGTCGGGGGTCCACAATGAAAAACTGTTTTTT	CASTSKSGVHNEKLFF
TRBJ2-3	.	TRBV7-3	.	15	TGTGCCAGCAGCTTAGAGGGAACCACCACAGATACGCAGTATTTT	CASSLEGTTTDTQYF
TRBJ1-5	.	TRBV29-1	.	12	TGCAGCGTTGGGAGCAGCAATCAGCCCCAGCATTTT	CSVGSSNQPQHF
TRBJ1-2	.	TRBV11-1	many	13	TGTGCCAGCAGCTTACAAGGCCCGTCTGGCTACACCTTC	CASSLQGPSGYTF
TRBJ2-4	.	TRBV2	.	13	TGTGCCAGCGGGGCCATAGCCAAAAACATTCAGTACTTC	CASGAIAKNIQYF
TRBJ2-5	TRBD2	TRBV7-8	few	15	TGTGCCAGCAGCTCCCCGGCGGGGGGGCCGATGACCCAGTACTTC	CASSSPAGGPMTQYF
TRBJ1-1	.	TRBV7-8	many	14	TGTGCCAGCAGCCTTAGGGACCCCAACGCTGAAGCTTTCTTT	CASSLRDPNAEAFF
TRBJ2-7	TRBD1	TRBV12-5	.	16	TGTGCTAGTGGTTTGGTACCTGGACAGGGTTTCCACGAGCAGTACTTC	CASGLVPGQGFHEQYF
TRBJ2-5	.	TRBV18	.	13	TGTGCCAGCTCACCACCGTACGAAGAGACCCAGTACTTC	CASSPPYEETQYF
TRBJ2-6	TRBD2	TRBV6-6	.	19	TGTGCCAGCAGTCCGCTACTAGCGGGGACCAGATCTGGGGCCAACGTCCTGACTTTC	CASSPLLAGTRSGANVLTF
TRBJ1-2	.	TRBV29-1	many	11	TGCAGCGGACAAGGCCCCTATGGCTACACCTTC	CSGQGPYGYTF
TRBJ2-5	TRBD2	TRBV6-1	few	15	TGTGCCAGCAACCAACTAGCGGGGGGGCCCGAGACCCAGTACTTC	CASNQLAGGPETQYF
TRBJ2-7	.	TRBV5-6	few	15	TGTGCCAGCAGCCATTCAGGGGGGACCGGCTACGAGCAGTACTTC	CASSHSGGTGYEQYF
TRBJ2-3	TRBD2	TRBV5-8	many	19	TGTGCCAGCAGCTTGGACGCACTAGCGGGGAGGATTAGCACAGATACGCAGTATTTT	CASSLDALAGRISTDTQYF
TRBJ2-3	.	TRBV6-6	many	13	TGTGCCAGCAGTTCCTACCAGGGTCCTACGCAGTATTTT	CASSSYQGPTQYF
TRBJ1-2	TRBD1	TRBV5-6	many	13	TGTGCCAGCAGCTCAACAGGGGTCCACGGCTACACCTTC	CASSSTGVHGYTF
TRBJ1-1	.	TRBV18	many	13	TGTGCCAGCTCACCTCCGGGTAACACTGAAGCTTTCTTT	CASSPPGNTEAFF
TRBJ2-2	.	TRBV12-3/TRBV12-4	few	15	TGTGCCAGCAGTCCCCGACGCATAAACACCGGGGAGCTGTTTTTT	CASSPRRINTGELFF
TRBJ1-6	.	TRBV5-1	many	14	TGCGCCAGCAGCTTGACTCGAAGAGATTCACCCCTCCACTTT	CASSLTRRDSPLHF
TRBJ1-1	.	TRBV29-1	.	13	TGCAGCGTTCAGCCGCGGAGAGACACTGAAGCTTTCTTT	CSVQPRRDTEAFF
TRBJ2-7	.	TRBV7-9	.	11	TGTGCCAGCAGCTTAGTAGACGAGCAGTACTTC	CASSLVDEQYF
TRBJ1-1	.	TRBV7-9	.	13	TGTGCCAGCAGCTTGGAGGAAGGGACTGAAGCTTTCTTT	CASSLEEGTEAFF
TRBJ1-2	.	TRBV6-5	few	13	TGTGCCAGCAAAACAGACAGGCACTATGGCTACACCTTC	CASKTDRHYGYTF
TRBJ1-5	TRBD1	TRBV30	few	13	TGTGCCTACTCAAGGGGGGACAGTCAGCCCCAGCATTTT	CAYSRGDSQPQHF
TRBJ2-7	TRBD1	TRBV25-1	.	13	TGTGCCAGCAGTGCTACAGGGGTGAGCGAGCAGTACTTC	CASSATGVSEQYF